The clone carrying this T cell receptor beta chain was recorded many times. The antigen remains undetermined. Sequencing used immunoSEQ multiplex PCR; TCRdb keeps in-frame clones, though not all of them. The data show under 45,000 clones, with none appearing a single time. The sample is drawn from a study of T cells after posttransplantation cyclophosphamide. On the day of bone marrow donation, the related graft donor provided peripheral blood. Study-wide findings and caveats: TRB clonality was highly associated with recipient CMV seropositivity and reactivation. Skin or GI-infiltrating T cells shared few TRB sequences with blood. Later blood repertoires were often dominated by clones from the donor CD8+ memory compartment.

Trimming removed 0 bases from V and 8 bases from J, with 13 bases in between. The CDR3 covers 14 residues. Germline lookup yields CDR1 MGHRA and CDR2 YSYEKL. Input material: PBMCs. The genes are TRBV4-1 and TRBJ1-1; D not certain. The source of this sequence is a man aged 25 to 40 in good health and a related stem cell transplant donor. The CDR3 DNA reads as TGCGCCAGCAGCCAAGAAGGTGCTTCCACAGAAGCTTTCTTT. This gives the protein CASSQEGASTEAFF.